These 22 T cell receptor beta chains were sequenced from one sample in a study of blood T cell repertoires in COVID-19. Assay used: immunoSEQ multiplex PCR; TCRdb lists only in-frame clones, some missing. The sample holds about 57,000 clones; 82% are singletons and the top ten take roughly 22%. The sample consisted of peripheral blood. These receptors came from a woman aged 55-70 years with acute or convalescent COVID-19.

Comments on this clone: Other DNA sequences in the same sample also yield this CDR3. The CDR3 bases are TGTGCCAGCAGCCAAGTTCGCGGATACACTGAAGCTTTCTTT. Translation: CASSQVRGYTEAFF. V gene TRBV14 combines with J gene TRBJ1-1; D is undetermined. CDR3 size: 14 residues. The V end lost 1 base, the J end lost 3 bases, and 9 bases lay between the germline ends. Germline V gives CDR1 SGHDN, CDR2 FVKESK.

The V call is TRBV4-3, the J call TRBJ2-7; D not certain. The ends were cut back, 0 bases at V and 0 bases at J, with 12 bases in the middle. CDR1 LGHNA and CDR2 YSLEER come from the germline V gene. The CDR3 spans 16 residues. The CDR3 region is CASSQERGTYSYEQYF. The DNA for the CDR3 is TGCGCCAGCAGCCAAGAAAGAGGCACTTACTCCTACGAGCAGTACTTC.

The chain links TRBV19 to TRBJ1-1; D unclear. Germline assignment: CDR1 LNHDA and CDR2 SQIVND (reference sequence). Trimming took off 10 bases at V and 5 bases at J, with 20 bases between the two ends. CDR3 length: 14 residues. The CDR3 region has the DNA TGTGCCACCACCGCCAACGGGGTCTATACTGAAGCTTTCTTT. It translates to CATTANGVYTEAFF.

V gene TRBV7-3 combines with J gene TRBJ2-5; TRBD2 matches at 11 bases. J was trimmed by 4 bases and V by 1 base; bases with no gene match: 2. CDR3 length: 15 residues. Per the germline V gene, CDR1 is SGHTA and CDR2 is FQGTGA. The CDR3 sequence: CASSLIAGGLETQYF. For the CDR3, the DNA is TGTGCCAGCAGCTTAATAGCGGGGGGGTTAGAGACCCAGTACTTC.

V is TRBV7-9 and J is TRBJ2-1; TRBD1 agrees at 11 bases. The germline V gene has CDR1 SEHNR and CDR2 FQNEAQ (reference sequence). The CDR3 is 16 residues long. Losses at the gene ends were 4 bases for V and 8 bases for J; bases not matched to a gene: 10. The DNA of the CDR3 is TGTGCCAGCAGCTCCTCCCCGGGACAGGGGGGCGATGAGCAGTTCTTC. This sequence encodes CASSSSPGQGGDEQFF.

The chain combines TRBV12-3 or TRBV12-4 with TRBJ2-7; D possibly corresponds to TRBD1 (5 bases). Trimming cost V 10 bases and J 6 bases, with 16 bases left between them. The CDR3 is 12 amino acids. CDR3 residues: CATPFQGPEQYF. CDR3 nucleotides: TGTGCCACCCCCTTCCAGGGCCCCGAGCAGTACTTC.

This rearrangement joins TRBV19 to TRBJ2-4; tentatively, D is TRBD2 (5 bases). Deletions cut 7 bases from V and 5 bases from J, with 12 bases between. Germline CDR1 is LNHDA and CDR2 is SQIVND (reference sequence). This CDR3 has 13 amino acids. CDR3: CASKSLGENIQYF. CDR3 nucleotides: TGTGCCAGTAAGTCATTGGGAGAAAACATTCAGTACTTC.

The chain is built from TRBV27 and TRBJ1-5; weak D call: TRBD1 (5 bases). V lost 0 bases and J 9 bases, leaving 12 bases between the germline ends. In germline, CDR1 is MNHEY, CDR2 SMNVEV (reference sequence). The CDR3 extends over 14 amino acids. For the CDR3, the DNA is TGTGCCAGCAGTTTATCCGGGGCGGGGGGGCCCCAGCATTTT. Translating it yields CASSLSGAGGPQHF.

The chain carries TRBV4-2 and TRBJ1-5; 7 bases align to TRBD1. Unmatched junction bases numbered 3, after V lost 0 bases and J lost 4 bases. Germline CDR1 and CDR2: LGHNA and YNFKEQ. The CDR3 spans 15 residues. In DNA, the CDR3 is TGTGCCAGCAGCCAAGACAGGGGGTGGAATCAGCCCCAGCATTTT. Translated, it gives CASSQDRGWNQPQHF.

This clone appeared a few times. The chain has TRBV6-1 and TRBJ1-1; D ambiguous. The germline V gene encodes CDR1 MNHNS and CDR2 SASEGT. Trimming took off 6 bases at V and 0 bases at J, with 11 bases between the two ends. The CDR3 is made up of 14 amino acids. Written as DNA, the CDR3 is TGTGCCAGCAGCACGGAGGGTATGAACACTGAAGCTTTCTTT. Translating it yields CASSTEGMNTEAFF.

This chain uses TRBV19 with TRBJ2-7; 7 bases agree with TRBD2. V trimming: 5 bases; J trimming: 1 base; junction bases outside the gene matches: 8. This CDR3 has 15 amino acids. Germline V gives CDR1 LNHDA, CDR2 SQIVND (reference sequence). DNA of the CDR3: TGTGCCAGTAGTCTTTTCGGGGGGTCATCCTACGAGCAGTACTTC. It yields the protein CASSLFGGSSYEQYF.

The chain joins TRBV3-1 (or the pseudogene TRBV3-2) to TRBJ1-5, with TRBD1 matching over 8 bases. V lost 1 base to trimming and J lost 5 bases; unmatched junction nucleotides: 1. The CDR3 totals 14 residues. CDR1 is LGHDT, CDR2 YNNKEL, per germline (reference sequence). CDR3 amino acids: CASSQATGDQPQHF. The CDR3 DNA is TGTGCCAGCAGCCAAGCGACAGGGGATCAGCCCCAGCATTTT.

The CDR3 reads CASSASGLGGSPLHF. The CDR3 nucleotides are TGTGCCAGCAGTGCATCAGGGCTGGGTGGATCACCCCTCCACTTT. The chain recombines TRBV2 with TRBJ1-6, with D maybe TRBD1 (5 bases). V dropped 4 bases and J dropped 10 bases, with 17 bases sitting between them. The CDR3 loop spans 15 amino acids. Per germline, CDR1 SNHLY and CDR2 FYNNEI. Looking up the rest from reference TRBV2 and TRBJ1-6 gives the full variable domain: EPEVTQTPSHQVTQMGQEVILRCVPISNHLYFYWYRQILGQKVEFLVSFYNNEISEKSEIFDDQFSVERPDGSNFTLKIRSTKLEDSAMYFCASSASGLGGSPLHFGNGTRLTVT.

V and J are TRBV5-6 and TRBJ2-7, with 7 bases identical to TRBD1. The J segment lost 5 bases and the V segment lost 0 bases, leaving 2 bases of the junction unmatched. Per germline, CDR1 SGHDT and CDR2 YYEEEE. This CDR3 has 13 amino acids. The CDR3 nucleotides read TGTGCCAGCAGCTTGGACAGGGGCCACGAGCAGTACTTC. It yields the protein CASSLDRGHEQYF.

The chain is built from TRBV7-3 and TRBJ2-3; TRBD1 matches 7 bases. Germline values: CDR1 SGHTA, CDR2 FQGTGA. Trimming removed 7 bases from V and 4 bases from J; junction bases left unmatched: 14. This CDR3 comprises 16 residues. The CDR3 here is CASNPGQGVMADTQYF. For the CDR3, the DNA is TGTGCCAGCAACCCCGGGCAGGGGGTAATGGCAGATACGCAGTATTTT.

A few counts support this clone. V is TRBV18 and J is TRBJ2-7, with 9 bases identical to TRBD1. The CDR3 contains 14 residues. The germline V gene has CDR1 KGHSH and CDR2 LQKENI. V dropped 6 bases and J dropped 3; count of bases not matched to a gene: 6. The CDR3 DNA follows: TGTGCCAGCTCCCCGAGACAGGGGGACTACGAGCAGTACTTC. This translates into CASSPRQGDYEQYF.

The rearrangement joins TRBV5-1 to TRBJ2-1, with 7 bases that match TRBD1. The germline CDR1 and CDR2 sequences are SGHRS and YFSETQ. The CDR3 covers 16 residues. J gave up 5 bases and V 3 bases, and 11 bases lay outside the gene matches. In DNA, the CDR3 is TGCGCCAGCAGCTGGGGCCCGCTTGACAGGGACAATGAGCAGTTCTTC. Its protein product is CASSWGPLDRDNEQFF.

The CDR3 sequence: CASSPDRADIQYF. In DNA, the CDR3 is TGTGCCAGCAGCCCTGACAGGGCAGACATTCAGTACTTC. The chain joins TRBV7-3 to TRBJ2-4; 7 bases are shared with TRBD1. V lost 5 bases and J lost 8; bases outside the gene matches: 6. The CDR3 runs 13 residues. CDR1 is SGHTA, CDR2 FQGTGA, per germline.

The V call is TRBV4-1, the J call TRBJ2-1, with 9 bases lining up with TRBD2. Germline values: CDR1 MGHRA, CDR2 YSYEKL. Trimming took 1 base from V and 5 from J; bases not matched to a gene: 9. The CDR3 sequence is 17 residues long. DNA of the CDR3: TGCGCCAGCAGCCAAGGTTTTCTAGCGGGGAGAAACAATGAGCAGTTCTTC. Amino acids: CASSQGFLAGRNNEQFF.

CDR3 protein: CASSPSGPTEAFF. The DNA of the CDR3 is TGCGCCAGCAGCCCGAGCGGGCCCACTGAAGCTTTCTTT. V is TRBV5-1 and J is TRBJ1-1; D is ambiguous. The CDR3 is 13 residues long. The germline V gene encodes CDR1 SGHRS and CDR2 YFSETQ. V was clipped by 4 bases and J by 4 bases, with 11 bases between them.

The chain uses TRBV3-1 (or the pseudogene TRBV3-2) and TRBJ2-3; D unclear. The CDR3 sequence is 12 residues long. Trimming cost V 1 base and J 6 bases, with 5 bases left between them. CDR1 and CDR2 from the germline V gene are LGHDT and YNNKEL (reference sequence). The CDR3 loop is CASSQVPDTQYF. The CDR3 bases are TGTGCCAGCAGCCAAGTCCCGGATACGCAGTATTTT.

The genes are TRBV5-1 and TRBJ2-1; tentative D call: TRBD1 (6 bases). With 5 bases removed from V and 1 base from J, the gap between germline ends came to 16 bases. Germline CDR1 and CDR2: SGHRS and YFSETQ. The CDR3 runs to 16 residues. The DNA for the CDR3 is TGCGCCAGCAGTCCAGGGGTCTTAGGGTCCTACAATGAGCAGTTCTTC. Amino acid sequence: CASSPGVLGSYNEQFF.